This T cell receptor (beta chain) comes out of a study of immune characterization of retroperitoneal liposarcoma. This clonotype has ten or more counts. A single record per CDR3 protein comes from TCRdb applying MiXCR to the PCR reads. The repertoire holds over 9,000 distinct CDR3 sequences, with roughly 25% as singletons. This receptor was identified in a male donor with retroperitoneal liposarcoma. Sequenced: tumor tissue.

The chain's CDR3 is CASSGGGSYNEQFF. CDR3 in DNA: TGCGCCAGCAGTGGCGGGGGTTCCTACAATGAGCAGTTCTTC. The chain uses TRBV10-1 and TRBJ2-1; 7 nucleotides line up with TRBD2. CDR1 is WNHNN and CDR2 is SYGVQD in the germline V gene (reference sequence). The V and J ends lost 4 bases and 1 base, in that order; junction bases with no gene match: 1. CDR3 size: 14 residues.